This TCR beta chain was identified during a study of Graves' ophthalmopathy and Graves' hyperthyroidism. CDR1 and CDR2 from the germline V gene are MNHEY and SVGAGI. CDR3 length: 17 amino acids. Trimming took off 0 bases at V and 2 bases at J, with 16 bases between the two ends. The table lists this clonotype with many counts. Its antigen remains unknown. RNA transcripts served as template for amplifying TCR beta CDR3 sequences. RT-PCR in the first round used HTBI primers; a second-round multiplex PCR followed. TCRdb reprocessed the multiplex PCR reads via MiXCR and lists one record per CDR3 protein. The sample has roughly 350,000 distinct CDR3 sequences, about 15% seen once; the top ten hold roughly 2.4%. Hyperthyroidism in these 18- to 65-year-old patients was newly diagnosed, lasting under 2 months. The PBMCs originated from more than 7.5 ml of fresh peripheral blood. Findings and limits, study-wide: Among expanded thyroid clonotypes above 0.001 frequency, most also occurred in blood. In predicting ophthalmopathy progression, the model reached about 71% sensitivity and about 73% specificity.

The sequencing input was peripheral blood. The chain uses TRBV6-5 and TRBJ1-2, with D tentatively TRBD1 (5 bases). The receptor's source is an adult woman with stable Graves' hyperthyroidism. The CDR3 spells CASSYSGQGDRNYGYTF. CDR3 DNA sequence: TGTGCCAGCAGTTACTCGGGGCAGGGAGACAGAAACTATGGCTACACCTTC.